Given below is one T cell receptor beta chain in context. The data were taken from a study of response to subunit inactivated influenza vaccine. A single record per CDR3 protein comes from TCRdb applying MiXCR to the RT-PCR reads. The data show about 570,000 distinct CDR3 sequences, around 11% seen once. CDR3 length: 18 residues. Trimming removed 0 bases at V and 2 bases at J, with 23 bases between. Germline CDR1 and CDR2: DFQATT and SNEGSKA (reference sequence). This sample was also put to use in a study of T cells expressing NK-cell markers. As that study records: For TCR beta, cDNA was produced by 5'RACE template switching with UMIs. Seven HCMV-seropositive donors and one seronegative donor made up the eight sequenced donors. The CD3+CD56-NKG2C+ fraction of a few donors was also led by these clonotypes. Specificity for HCMV among expanded NKG2C+ T cell clones was not established.

The sequence was collected from a man aged 45-60 years who received an inactivated influenza vaccine. The chain joins TRBV20-1 to TRBJ2-7, with D perhaps TRBD1 (6 bases). Sample: PBMCs from blood, taken on the day of vaccination. In nucleotides, the CDR3 is TGCAGTGCTAGAGACCTACATAGAGCCGGGACACCTACCTACGAGCAGTACTTC. Its translation is CSARDLHRAGTPTYEQYF.